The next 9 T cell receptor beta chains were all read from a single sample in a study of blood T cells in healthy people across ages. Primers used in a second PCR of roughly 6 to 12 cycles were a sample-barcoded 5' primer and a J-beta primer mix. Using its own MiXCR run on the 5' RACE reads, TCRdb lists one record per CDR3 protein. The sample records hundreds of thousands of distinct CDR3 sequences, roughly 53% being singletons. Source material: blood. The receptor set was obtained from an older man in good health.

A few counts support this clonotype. The CDR3 DNA sequence: TGTGCCAGCAGCGTAGGCGACGGATCTAACTATGGCTACACCTTC. It translates to CASSVGDGSNYGYTF. The rearrangement links TRBV9 to TRBJ1-2; D not resolved. The CDR3 covers 15 residues. The germline V gene encodes CDR1 SGDLS and CDR2 YYNGEE. With 0 bases removed from V and 0 bases from J, the gap between germline ends came to 9 bases.

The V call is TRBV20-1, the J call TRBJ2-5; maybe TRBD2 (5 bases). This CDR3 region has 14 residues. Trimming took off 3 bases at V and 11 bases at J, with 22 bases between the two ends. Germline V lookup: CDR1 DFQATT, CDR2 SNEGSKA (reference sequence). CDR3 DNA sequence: TGCAGTGCTAGGGCCTTTAGCGACTACAATGAGCAGTACTTC. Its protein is CSARAFSDYNEQYF.

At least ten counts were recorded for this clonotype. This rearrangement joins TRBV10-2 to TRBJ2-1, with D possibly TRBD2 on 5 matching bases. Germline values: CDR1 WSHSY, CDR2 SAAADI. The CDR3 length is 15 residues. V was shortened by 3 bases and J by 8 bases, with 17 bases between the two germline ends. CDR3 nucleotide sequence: TGCGCCAGCAGTGACGCGGGTGGTTATAGGGATGAGCAGTTCTTC. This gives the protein CASSDAGGYRDEQFF.

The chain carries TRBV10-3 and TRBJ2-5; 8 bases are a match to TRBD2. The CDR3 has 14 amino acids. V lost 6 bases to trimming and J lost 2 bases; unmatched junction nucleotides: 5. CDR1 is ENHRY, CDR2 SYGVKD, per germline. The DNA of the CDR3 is TGTGCCATCAGAACTAGCGGAGCTCAAGAGACCCAGTACTTC. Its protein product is CAIRTSGAQETQYF.

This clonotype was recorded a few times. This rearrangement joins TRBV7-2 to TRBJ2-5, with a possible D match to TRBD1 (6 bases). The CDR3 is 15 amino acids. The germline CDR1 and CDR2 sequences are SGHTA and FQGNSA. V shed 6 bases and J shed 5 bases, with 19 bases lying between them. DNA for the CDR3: TGTGCCAGCAGTTTCCAGCAGGGGCGCGGGGAGACCCAGTACTTC. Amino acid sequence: CASSFQQGRGETQYF. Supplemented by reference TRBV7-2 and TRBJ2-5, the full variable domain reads GAGVSQSPSNKVTEKGKDVELRCDPISGHTALYWYRQSLGQGLEFLIYFQGNSAPDKSGLPSDRFSAERTGGSVSTLTIQRTQQEDSAVYLCASSFQQGRGETQYFGPGTRLLVL.

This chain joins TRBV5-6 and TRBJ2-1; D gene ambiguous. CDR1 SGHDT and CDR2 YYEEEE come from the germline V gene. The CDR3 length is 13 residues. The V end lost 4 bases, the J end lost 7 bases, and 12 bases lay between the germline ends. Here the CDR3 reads CASSVPHRNEQFF. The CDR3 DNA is TGTGCCAGCAGCGTGCCCCATCGAAATGAGCAGTTCTTC.

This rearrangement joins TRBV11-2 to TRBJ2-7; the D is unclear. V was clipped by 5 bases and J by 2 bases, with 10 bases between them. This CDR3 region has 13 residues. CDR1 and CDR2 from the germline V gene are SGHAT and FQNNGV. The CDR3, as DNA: TGTGCCAGCAGCCCCCCGTTGGCCTACGAGCAGTACTTC. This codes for CASSPPLAYEQYF.

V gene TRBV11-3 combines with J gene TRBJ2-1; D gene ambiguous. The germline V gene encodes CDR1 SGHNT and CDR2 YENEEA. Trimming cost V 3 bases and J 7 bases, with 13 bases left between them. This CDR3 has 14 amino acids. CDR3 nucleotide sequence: TGTGCCAGCAGCTTGGGATCGACAAATAATGAGCAGTTCTTC. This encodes CASSLGSTNNEQFF. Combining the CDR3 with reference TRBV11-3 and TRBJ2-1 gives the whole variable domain EAGVVQSPRYKIIEKKQPVAFWCNPISGHNTLYWYLQNLGQGPELLIRYENEEAVDDSQLPKDRFSAERLKGVDSTLKIQPAELGDSAVYLCASSLGSTNNEQFFGPGTRLTVL.

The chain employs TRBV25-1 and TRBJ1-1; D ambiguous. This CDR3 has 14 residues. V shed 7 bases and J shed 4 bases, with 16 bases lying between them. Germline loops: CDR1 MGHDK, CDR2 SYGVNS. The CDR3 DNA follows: TGTGCCAGCATCGAGGCGGGCGTCGGCACTGAAGCTTTCTTT. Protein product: CASIEAGVGTEAFF.